This T cell receptor beta chain was found in a study of blood T cell repertoires in COVID-19. Study context: Italy, Spain and the United States were the sources of the convalescent and acute COVID-19 samples. In each case, the material was cDNA or gDNA derived from T cells, B-cell-depleted T cells, or PBMCs.

Authors' analysis steps: The assay estimated nucleated cells by amplifying reference gene primers. Generated by immunoSEQ multiplex PCR, the TCRdb table keeps only in-frame clones and is missing some. V and J calls and clone size follow that table, whereas D and trimming were derived from the DNA. Counted here are some 250,000 clones, about 76% occurring once; the ten biggest clones make up less than 3%. This CDR3 spans 15 amino acids. The V end lost 0 bases, the J end lost 0 bases, and 7 bases lay between the germline ends. The germline CDR1 and CDR2 sequences are SGHRS and YFSETQ. The sequence was obtained from a woman aged 60-70 years with active or convalescent COVID-19. Sequencing was carried out using peripheral blood. The chain combines TRBV5-1 with TRBJ1-3; no clear D gene. CDR3: CASSLDGSSGNTIYF. Here the CDR3 DNA reads TGCGCCAGCAGCTTGGACGGGAGCTCTGGAAACACCATATATTTT.